This entry lists 19 T cell receptor beta chains sequenced from one sample in a study of blood T cell repertoires in COVID-19. Here immunoSEQ multiplex PCR was the method, and the copy in TCRdb shows in-frame clones only, minus some. The profile shows tens of thousands of clones, around 80% of them singletons. The sequenced sample consisted of peripheral blood. These receptors all come from a man between 65 and 85 years old with acute or convalescent COVID-19.

The rearrangement links TRBV6-5 to TRBJ1-2; D uncertain. The V gene lost 3 bases and the J gene lost 5 bases, with 7 bases spanning the gap. The CDR3 totals 12 residues. Germline CDR1 MNHEY, CDR2 SVGAGI. Here the CDR3 reads CASSYPPYGYTF. DNA of the CDR3: TGTGCCAGCAGTTATCCCCCATATGGCTACACCTTC.

This chain connects TRBV19 to TRBJ1-5; D may be TRBD1 (5 bases). Germline V gene lookup returns CDR1 LNHDA and CDR2 SQIVND (reference sequence). The V end lost 7 bases, the J end lost 6 bases, and 19 bases lay between the germline ends. The length of the CDR3 is 15 residues. The DNA of the CDR3 is TGTGCCAGTACCTCGAGCGGGGGATCTCTTCAGCCCCAGCATTTT. Protein product: CASTSSGGSLQPQHF.

The DNA for the CDR3 is TGTGCCAGCAGCTTCGTTTTCGAGGGGGCTAGTAATTCACCCCTCCACTTT. This codes for CASSFVFEGASNSPLHF. The gene calls are TRBV5-5 and TRBJ1-6, with 7 bases lining up with TRBD1. The V segment lost 2 bases and the J segment 6 bases; nucleotides outside the gene matches: 11. The CDR3 consists of 17 residues. Germline CDR1 is SGHKS and CDR2 is YYEKEE (reference sequence).

In this sample, this clone turned up a few times. The chain links TRBV6-1 to TRBJ1-2; D remains ambiguous. V gave up 2 bases and J gave up 8 bases, with 6 bases separating them. The CDR3 extends over 11 amino acids. Germline CDR1 reads MNHNS; CDR2 reads SASEGT. CDR3 sequence (DNA): TGTGCCAGCAGTGAAACTGTGGGCTACACCTTC. Protein sequence: CASSETVGYTF.

This clone was detected only a few times. The V call is TRBV20-1, the J call TRBJ1-1, with TRBD1 as a possible D gene (5 bases). The germline CDR1 and CDR2 sequences are DFQATT and SNEGSKA (reference sequence). The CDR3 has 11 residues. V was shortened by 4 bases and J by 9 bases, with 12 bases between the two germline ends. The CDR3 region has the DNA TGCAGTGCTAAAGCAGGGTTGAAAGCTTTCTTT. Its translation: CSAKAGLKAFF.

This chain uses TRBV28 with TRBJ1-5; D might be TRBD1 (5 bases). The CDR3 extends over 16 amino acids. CDR1 and CDR2 from the germline V gene are MDHEN and SYDVKM. The V gene lost 2 bases and the J gene lost 2 bases, with 13 bases spanning the gap. In DNA form, the CDR3 reads TGTGCCAGCAGTTTACCGTCAGGGAATGGCAATCAGCCCCAGCATTTT. Its protein is CASSLPSGNGNQPQHF. Supplemented by reference TRBV28 and TRBJ1-5, the full variable domain reads DVKVTQSSRYLVKRTGEKVFLECVQDMDHENMFWYRQDPGLGLRLIYFSYDVKMKEKGDIPEGYSVSREKKERFSLILESASTNQTSMYLCASSLPSGNGNQPQHFGDGTRLSIL.

This clone appeared once. This chain uses TRBV6-4 with TRBJ1-6, with D unresolved. V was cut by 6 bases and J by 9 bases, with 12 bases left in between. There are 13 residues in the CDR3. Germline loops: CDR1 MRHNA, CDR2 SNTAGT. CDR3 in DNA: TGTGCCAGCAGCCCCATAAGAGGTTCACCCCTCCACTTT. This codes for CASSPIRGSPLHF.

The J gene is TRBJ1-5, the V gene TRBV2; 9 bases fit TRBD1. Looked up from germline, CDR1 is SNHLY and CDR2 is FYNNEI. This CDR3 contains 15 residues. Trimming at V came to 6 bases and at J to 3 bases, leaving 6 bases not matched to a gene. CDR3 region: CASRLTGGTNQPQHF. CDR3 coding DNA: TGTGCCAGCAGGCTGACAGGGGGGACCAATCAGCCCCAGCATTTT. Full variable domain (outside the CDR3, taken from reference TRBV2 and TRBJ1-5): EPEVTQTPSHQVTQMGQEVILRCVPISNHLYFYWYRQILGQKVEFLVSFYNNEISEKSEIFDDQFSVERPDGSNFTLKIRSTKLEDSAMYFCASRLTGGTNQPQHFGDGTRLSIL.

This chain joins TRBV10-3 and TRBJ2-5; 8 positions match TRBD1. The CDR3 runs 13 residues. With 7 bases clipped from V and 1 base from J, the junction kept 2 bases outside the gene matches. Germline-derived CDR1 and CDR2 are ENHRY and SYGVKD. The CDR3 region has the DNA TGTGCCATCAAAGGACAGGGCCAAGAGACCCAGTACTTC. Protein: CAIKGQGQETQYF.

This clone was seen a single time. This chain links TRBV5-8 with TRBJ1-1; a weak D match, TRBD1 (5 bases). V was trimmed by 2 bases and J by 13 bases, leaving 21 bases between them. Germline-derived CDR1 and CDR2 are SGHTS and YDEGEE. CDR3 length: 14 residues. CDR3 DNA sequence: TGTGCCAGCAGCTTATATTCGCAGGTTCTAGGGGATTTCTTT. Encoded protein: CASSLYSQVLGDFF.

The chain uses TRBV24-1 and TRBJ1-3; 7 bases align to TRBD1. In germline, CDR1 is KGHDR, CDR2 SFDVKD. This CDR3 comprises 15 residues. The V segment lost 3 bases and the J segment 0 bases; nucleotides outside the gene matches: 1. The CDR3, as DNA: TGTGCCACCAGTGATGCAGGGGGCTCTGGAAACACCATATATTTT. Translating it yields CATSDAGGSGNTIYF.

The table lists this clone with a few counts. The V and J genes are TRBV7-9 and TRBJ1-1, with 9 positions matching TRBD1. V gave up 1 base and J gave up 3 bases; unmatched junction bases: 3. This CDR3 region has 15 residues. The germline CDR1 and CDR2 sequences are SEHNR and FQNEAQ (reference sequence). CDR3 nucleotide sequence: TGTGCCAGCAGCTTAGATCGACAGGGGGACACTGAAGCTTTCTTT. This codes for CASSLDRQGDTEAFF. The complete variable domain, with remaining parts taken from reference TRBV7-9 and TRBJ1-1, reads DTGVSQNPRHKITKRGQNVTFRCDPISEHNRLYWYRQTLGQGPEFLTYFQNEAQLEKSRLLSDRFSAERPKGSFSTLEIQRTEQGDSAMYLCASSLDRQGDTEAFFGQGTRLTVV.

This chain connects TRBV11-2 to TRBJ2-7, with D uncertain. Germline assignment: CDR1 SGHAT and CDR2 FQNNGV. V dropped 0 bases and J dropped 2 bases, with 11 bases sitting between them. The CDR3 has 15 amino acids. The CDR3 protein is CASSLESGTTYEQYF. In nucleotides, the CDR3 is TGTGCCAGCAGCTTAGAGTCAGGAACAACCTACGAGCAGTACTTC. The whole variable domain, remainder taken from reference TRBV11-2 and TRBJ2-7, is EAGVAQSPRYKIIEKRQSVAFWCNPISGHATLYWYQQILGQGPKLLIQFQNNGVVDDSQLPKDRFSAERLKGVDSTLKIQPAKLEDSAVYLCASSLESGTTYEQYFGPGTRLTVT.

The chain combines TRBV5-1 with TRBJ1-2; possible D gene TRBD1, 5 bases. The germline V gene encodes CDR1 SGHRS and CDR2 YFSETQ. Trimming shortened V by 4 bases and J by 5 bases, and 15 bases separated the two germline ends. The CDR3 is made up of 14 amino acids. Here the CDR3 DNA reads TGCGCCAGCAGCCCCACGGGGGTAGGGTATGGCTACACCTTC. Its protein product is CASSPTGVGYGYTF.

The chain uses TRBV5-1 and TRBJ2-1; TRBD2 aligns across 8 bases. Germline V gene data show CDR1 as SGHRS and CDR2 as YFSETQ. The CDR3 length is 15 residues. V was clipped by 4 bases and J by 7 bases; unmatched bases: 10. CDR3 amino acids: CASSPTPGLENEQFF. In DNA form, the CDR3 reads TGCGCCAGCAGCCCTACTCCGGGACTAGAAAATGAGCAGTTCTTC.

This clone was recorded once. The CDR3 spells CASSPRGRGNNEQFF. Here the CDR3 DNA reads TGTGCCAGCAGCCCGAGAGGCCGGGGTAACAATGAGCAGTTCTTC. V gene TRBV7-9 combines with J gene TRBJ2-1; perhaps TRBD2 as D (5 bases). The germline V and J ends were trimmed by 5 bases and 5 bases, with 16 bases remaining between them. CDR1 SEHNR and CDR2 FQNEAQ come from the germline V gene (reference sequence). The CDR3 contains 15 residues. Together with reference TRBV7-9 and TRBJ2-1, the CDR3 gives the full variable domain: DTGVSQNPRHKITKRGQNVTFRCDPISEHNRLYWYRQTLGQGPEFLTYFQNEAQLEKSRLLSDRFSAERPKGSFSTLEIQRTEQGDSAMYLCASSPRGRGNNEQFFGPGTRLTVL.

The chain recombines TRBV10-3 with TRBJ1-2; D is possibly TRBD1 (5 bases). Trimming stripped 1 base from V and 8 bases from J, with 8 bases between. Germline V gene lookup returns CDR1 ENHRY and CDR2 SYGVKD. This CDR3 region has 12 residues. This chain's CDR3 is CAISEYQGGYTF. For the CDR3, the DNA is TGTGCCATCAGTGAGTATCAGGGAGGCTACACCTTC.

The chain carries TRBV5-6 and TRBJ2-2; 9 bases map to TRBD2. There are 16 residues in the CDR3. J gave up 4 bases and V 2 bases, and 6 bases lay outside the gene matches. The germline V gene has CDR1 SGHDT and CDR2 YYEEEE. CDR3 nucleotide sequence: TGTGCCAGCAGCTTTCCGCGGGGGGGCCGCACCGGGGAGCTGTTTTTT. The encoded protein is CASSFPRGGRTGELFF.

The gene calls are TRBV7-6 and TRBJ1-1; perhaps TRBD1 as D (6 bases). The germline V and J ends were trimmed by 4 bases and 0 bases, with 12 bases remaining between them. CDR1 SGHVS and CDR2 FNYEAQ come from the germline V gene. The CDR3 is 15 amino acids. Here the CDR3 reads CASSSQGWLNTEAFF. DNA for the CDR3: TGTGCCAGCAGCTCCCAGGGGTGGCTGAACACTGAAGCTTTCTTT.